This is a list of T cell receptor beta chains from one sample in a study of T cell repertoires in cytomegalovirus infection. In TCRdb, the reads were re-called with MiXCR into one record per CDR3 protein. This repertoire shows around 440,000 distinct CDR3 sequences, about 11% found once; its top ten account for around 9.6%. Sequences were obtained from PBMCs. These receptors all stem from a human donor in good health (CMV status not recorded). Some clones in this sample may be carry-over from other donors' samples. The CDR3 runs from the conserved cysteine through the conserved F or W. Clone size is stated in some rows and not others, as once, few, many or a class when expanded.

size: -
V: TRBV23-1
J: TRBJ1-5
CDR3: CASSQPEADFSNQPQHF

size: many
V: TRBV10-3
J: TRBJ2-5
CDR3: CAISEGLAGGQETQYF

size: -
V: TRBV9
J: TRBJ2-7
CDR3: CASSLESNYEQYF

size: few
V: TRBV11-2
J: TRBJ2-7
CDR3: CASRHEGRSNEQYF

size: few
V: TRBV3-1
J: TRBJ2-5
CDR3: CASSQIDKRETQYF

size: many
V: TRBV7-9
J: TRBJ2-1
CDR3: CASMSGDNEQFF

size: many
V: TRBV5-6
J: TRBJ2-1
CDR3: CASSLYSGVYNEQFF

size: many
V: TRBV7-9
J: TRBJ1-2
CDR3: CASSAGDYGYTF

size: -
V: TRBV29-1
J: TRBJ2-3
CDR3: CSATGTSGRRADTQYF

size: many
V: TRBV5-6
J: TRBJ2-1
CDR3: CASTVGGAYNEQFF

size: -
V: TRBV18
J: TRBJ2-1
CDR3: CASSSGQREGRGNEQFF

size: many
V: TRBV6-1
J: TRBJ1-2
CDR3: CASSLQGNGYGYTF

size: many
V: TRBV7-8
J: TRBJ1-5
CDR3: CASSWGQGAVSNQPQHF

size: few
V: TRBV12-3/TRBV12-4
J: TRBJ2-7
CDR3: CASSLIFSGGAVYEQYF

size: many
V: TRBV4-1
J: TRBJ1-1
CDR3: CASSPNPGVRRDTEAFF

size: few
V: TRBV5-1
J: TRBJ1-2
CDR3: CASSSRQDPRGYTF

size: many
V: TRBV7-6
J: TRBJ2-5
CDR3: CASSLSAGWQETQYF

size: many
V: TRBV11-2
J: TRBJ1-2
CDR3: CASSLEGQGGYGYTF

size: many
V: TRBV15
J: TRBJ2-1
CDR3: CATSREAGSYNEQFF

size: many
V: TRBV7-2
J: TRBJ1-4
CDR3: CASSYGANEKLFF

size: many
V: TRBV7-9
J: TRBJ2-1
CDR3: CASSFSLDEQFF

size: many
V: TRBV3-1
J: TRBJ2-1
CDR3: CASSQEGALWGNEQFF

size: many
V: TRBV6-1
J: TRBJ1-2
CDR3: CASTKRSTSQGDSNYGYTF

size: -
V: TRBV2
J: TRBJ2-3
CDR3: CASSARDTQYF

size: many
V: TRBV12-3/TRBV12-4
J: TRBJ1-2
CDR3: CASSWTGGASGYTF

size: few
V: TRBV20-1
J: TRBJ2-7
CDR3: CSARWDSYEQYF

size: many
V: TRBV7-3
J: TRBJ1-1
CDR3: CASSLGAGSTEAFF

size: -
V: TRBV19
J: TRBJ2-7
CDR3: CASSITSGHQSYEQYF

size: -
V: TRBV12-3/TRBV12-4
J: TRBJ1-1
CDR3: CASRPFPGRRNTEAFF

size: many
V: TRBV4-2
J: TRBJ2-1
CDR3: CASSQEIWTSGGSTYNEQFF

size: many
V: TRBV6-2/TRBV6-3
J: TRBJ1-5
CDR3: CASGTTYQPQHF

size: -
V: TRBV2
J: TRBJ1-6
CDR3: CATNEEGDNSPLHF

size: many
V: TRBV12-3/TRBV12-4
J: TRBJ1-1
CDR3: CASSPGTGGEDTEAFF

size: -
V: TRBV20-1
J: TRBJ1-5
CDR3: CSALNTGGSQPQHF

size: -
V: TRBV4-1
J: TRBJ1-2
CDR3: CASSQVDRGNYGYTF

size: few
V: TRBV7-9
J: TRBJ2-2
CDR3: CASSSPVGVTGELFF

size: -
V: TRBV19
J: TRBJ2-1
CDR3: CASSSPPGTSRYNEQFF